The 24 T cell receptor beta chains below were found in one sample sequenced in a study of OX40 agonist ivuxolimab in advanced cancers. Some clones are missing from TCRdb's copy, which holds only in-frame ones; the method was immunoSEQ multiplex PCR. The sample lists 100,000 or so clones; around 96% were seen once. Sequenced material: CD4+ or CD8+ T cells sorted from blood, taken in a trial of the OX40 agonist ivuxolimab. The source is an adult with an advanced solid tumor such as melanoma, head and neck, liver or kidney cancer.

The chain joins TRBV14 to TRBJ2-7, with 7 bases that match TRBD1. Trimming cost V 3 bases and J 3 bases; bases outside gene matches: 8. The germline gives CDR1 SGHDN, CDR2 FVKESK. The CDR3 has 15 amino acids. CDR3 residues: CASSHSSRGRYEQYF. CDR3 coding DNA: TGTGCCAGCAGCCACTCCTCGAGGGGGCGCTACGAGCAGTACTTC.

The gene calls are TRBV19 and TRBJ2-1; D may be TRBD1 (6 bases). This CDR3 comprises 13 residues. V was shortened by 6 bases and J by 6 bases, with 12 bases between the two germline ends. From germline, CDR1 is LNHDA and CDR2 SQIVND (reference sequence). The DNA for the CDR3 is TGTGCCAGTAGGGATGGGACAATCAATGAGCAGTTCTTC. Its protein is CASRDGTINEQFF.

The chain uses TRBV14 and TRBJ2-3; the D gene is possibly TRBD2 (6 bases). CDR1 is SGHDN, CDR2 FVKESK, per germline. V lost 4 bases to trimming and J lost 1 base, with 12 bases between them. This CDR3 region has 15 residues. CDR3 sequence (DNA): TGTGCCAGCAGCCTTTGGGGGGACCGCACAGATACGCAGTATTTT. This sequence encodes CASSLWGDRTDTQYF.

This chain uses TRBV28 with TRBJ1-6; D is unclear. Trimming left V 6 bases short and J 7 bases short, with 13 bases between. The CDR3 totals 14 residues. Germline V gene data show CDR1 as MDHEN and CDR2 as SYDVKM. The CDR3 sequence is CASSPIPSNSPLHF. For the CDR3, the DNA is TGTGCCAGCAGCCCAATCCCTTCCAATTCACCCCTCCACTTT.

Concerning this clone itself: The same CDR3 arises from other DNA sequences in this sample as well. CDR3 nucleotide sequence: TGTGCCAGCAGCTTGGCGGAGACCCAGTACTTC. As protein: CASSLAETQYF. The rearrangement uses TRBV5-6 and TRBJ2-5; D gene ambiguous. The germline V and J ends were trimmed by 0 bases and 5 bases, with 2 bases remaining between them. CDR1 and CDR2 (germline): SGHDT, YYEEEE. This CDR3 has 11 residues.

The chain combines TRBV30 with TRBJ2-2; unclear D gene. CDR1 GTSNPN and CDR2 SVGIG come from the germline V gene (reference sequence). V lost 5 bases to trimming and J lost 7 bases, with 8 bases between them. The CDR3 runs 11 residues. In DNA form, the CDR3 reads TGTGCCTGGTCTCTCGGCGGGGAGCTGTTTTTT. Protein sequence: CAWSLGGELFF.

The V call is TRBV19, the J call TRBJ2-1; tentatively, D is TRBD2 (6 bases). The V end was cut by 2 bases, the J end by 4 bases, with 12 bases between. This CDR3 region has 15 residues. Germline V gene sequence: CDR1 LNHDA, CDR2 SQIVND (reference sequence). CDR3 sequence reads: CASSIRGGDYNEQFF. CDR3 DNA: TGTGCCAGTAGTATAAGAGGCGGGGATTACAATGAGCAGTTCTTC.

V and J are TRBV10-1 and TRBJ2-7; D is possibly TRBD1 (5 bases). The CDR3 loop spans 15 amino acids. Per germline, CDR1 WNHNN and CDR2 SYGVQD (reference sequence). V was clipped by 1 base and J by 0 bases, with 10 bases between them. The CDR3 DNA sequence: TGCGCCAGCAGTGAGTTTGGCGACAGCTCCTACGAGCAGTACTTC. It specifies CASSEFGDSSYEQYF.

J is TRBJ2-4 and V is TRBV5-6; a weak D match, TRBD1 (5 bases). The CDR3 runs to 15 residues. Per germline, CDR1 SGHDT and CDR2 YYEEEE. V was cut by 5 bases and J by 8 bases, with 20 bases left in between. CDR3 in DNA: TGTGCCAGCAGTCCGACAGTACTAAGGTCAGACATTCAGTACTTC. Translating it yields CASSPTVLRSDIQYF. Looking up the rest from reference TRBV5-6 and TRBJ2-4 gives the full variable domain: DAGVTQSPTHLIKTRGQQVTLRCSPKSGHDTVSWYQQALGQGPQFIFQYYEEEERQRGNFPDRFSGHQFPNYSSELNVNALLLGDSALYLCASSPTVLRSDIQYFGAGTRLSVL.

The CDR3 region is CASSLSVTGWDGNTIYF. The CDR3 DNA is TGTGCCAGCAGCCTCTCGGTGACAGGATGGGACGGAAACACCATATATTTT. The V call is TRBV11-2, the J call TRBJ1-3; D might be TRBD1 (6 bases). Germline lookup yields CDR1 SGHAT and CDR2 FQNNGV. Trimming removed 5 bases from V and 4 bases from J, with 21 bases in between. The CDR3 spans 17 residues.

V usage is TRBV29-1 and J usage is TRBJ2-2; 8 bases are a match to TRBD1. The V segment lost 4 bases and the J segment 2 bases; nucleotides outside the gene matches: 3. Germline V gene data show CDR1 as SQVTM and CDR2 as ANQGSEA. The CDR3 sequence is 14 residues long. In DNA, the CDR3 is TGCAGCGTTGTCGACAGGGGTAACACCGGGGAGCTGTTTTTT. This gives the protein CSVVDRGNTGELFF.

The chain joins TRBV19 to TRBJ1-5; D may be TRBD1 (6 bases). Germline V gene sequence: CDR1 LNHDA, CDR2 SQIVND (reference sequence). The CDR3 consists of 14 residues. V lost 4 bases to trimming and J lost 8 bases, with 15 bases between them. CDR3 coding DNA: TGTGCCAGTAGTAAACTACAGGGATGGGAGCCCCAGCATTTT. It is translated as CASSKLQGWEPQHF. The full variable domain, completed using reference TRBV19 and TRBJ1-5, is DGGITQSPKYLFRKEGQNVTLSCEQNLNHDAMYWYRQDPGQGLRLIYYSQIVNDFQKGDIAEGYSVSREKKESFPLTVTSAQKNPTAFYLCASSKLQGWEPQHFGDGTRLSIL.

This clone was detected once. The chain recombines TRBV5-1 with TRBJ2-7; 8 bases are a match to TRBD2. The CDR3 runs 15 residues. The ends lost 0 bases at V and 3 bases at J; junction bases unmatched: 5. Germline V gives CDR1 SGHRS, CDR2 YFSETQ. CDR3 in DNA: TGCGCCAGCAGCTTGGAATTCAGCGGGAGCTACGAGCAGTACTTC. This translates into CASSLEFSGSYEQYF.

This sequence joins TRBV4-1 and TRBJ2-3, with 7 bases lining up with TRBD2. The CDR3 runs to 13 residues. From germline, CDR1 is MGHRA and CDR2 YSYEKL. The J segment lost 6 bases and the V segment lost 4 bases, leaving 4 bases of the junction unmatched. CDR3 amino acids: CASSPLLADTQYF. The CDR3 bases are TGCGCCAGCAGCCCACTACTAGCGGATACGCAGTATTTT.

The genes are TRBV27 and TRBJ2-1; 8 bases agree with TRBD1. CDR3 length: 14 amino acids. Germline CDR1 reads MNHEY; CDR2 reads SMNVEV (reference sequence). The V segment lost 6 bases and the J segment 4 bases; nucleotides outside the gene matches: 5. CDR3 sequence (DNA): TGTGCCAGCAGCACGAGGACAGGGTACAATGAGCAGTTCTTC. This gives the protein CASSTRTGYNEQFF.

The chain joins TRBV7-2 to TRBJ1-3, with unresolved D. From germline, CDR1 is SGHTA and CDR2 FQGNSA. Trimming took 5 bases from V and 9 from J, leaving 17 bases between them. The CDR3 is 14 amino acids. In DNA, the CDR3 is TGTGCCAGCAGCATGACGGTTGGTAAAGGCACCATATATTTT. Amino acid sequence: CASSMTVGKGTIYF.

This chain links TRBV11-2 with TRBJ2-7; D call uncertain. Trimming removed 4 bases from V and 0 bases from J, with 16 bases in between. The CDR3 has 16 residues. From germline, CDR1 is SGHAT and CDR2 FQNNGV. The CDR3 is CASSSRLAASSYEQYF. The CDR3 DNA reads TGTGCCAGCAGCTCGAGACTGGCAGCGAGCTCCTACGAGCAGTACTTC.

This rearrangement joins TRBV28 to TRBJ2-7, with D unclear. Trimming took 2 bases from V and 0 from J, leaving 11 bases between them. Germline CDR1 and CDR2: MDHEN and SYDVKM. There are 15 residues in the CDR3. CDR3 sequence (DNA): TGTGCCAGCAGTTTACCTGACACACCCTCCTACGAGCAGTACTTC. Amino acids: CASSLPDTPSYEQYF.

This chain connects TRBV7-3 to TRBJ2-3; D possibly uses TRBD1 or TRBD2 (6 bases each). V was shortened by 1 base and J by 3 bases, with 14 bases between the two germline ends. Germline V lookup: CDR1 SGHTA, CDR2 FQGTGA. The CDR3 runs 16 residues. The CDR3, as DNA: TGTGCCAGCAGCTTAAACGGGAGAGGGGGGACAGATACGCAGTATTTT. It translates to CASSLNGRGGTDTQYF.

This sequence joins TRBV27 and TRBJ2-7, with D possibly being TRBD1 or TRBD2 (5 bases each). The length of the CDR3 is 13 residues. V was shortened by 6 bases and J by 4 bases, with 13 bases between the two germline ends. Germline CDR1 MNHEY, CDR2 SMNVEV (reference sequence). Written as DNA, the CDR3 is TGTGCCAGCAGCCTCGGGGCTTTGTACGAGCAGTACTTC. It specifies CASSLGALYEQYF.

This chain links TRBV27 with TRBJ1-6, with 7 bases fitting TRBD1. Trimming took 5 bases from V and 8 from J; bases not matched to a gene: 3. The CDR3 sequence is 13 residues long. Germline loops: CDR1 MNHEY, CDR2 SMNVEV (reference sequence). CDR3 nucleotides: TGTGCCAGCAGTGGAGGGGGCGATTCACCCCTCCACTTT. It specifies CASSGGGDSPLHF.

The chain recombines TRBV14 with TRBJ1-1; 8 nucleotides align to TRBD1. V shed 6 bases and J 7 bases; nucleotides not matched to a gene: 7. Germline CDR1 SGHDN, CDR2 FVKESK. The CDR3 spans 13 residues. CDR3: CASRGQGALEAFF. CDR3 DNA: TGTGCCAGCAGAGGCCAGGGGGCCCTTGAAGCTTTCTTT. Filled out from reference TRBV14 and TRBJ1-1, the complete variable domain reads EAGVTQFPSHSVIEKGQTVTLRCDPISGHDNLYWYRRVMGKEIKFLLHFVKESKQDESGMPNNRFLAERTGGTYSTLKVQPAELEDSGVYFCASRGQGALEAFFGQGTRLTVV.

This clone showed up just once. The CDR3 protein is CASSQELNHRENQPQHF. For the CDR3, the DNA is TGTGCCAGCAGCCAAGAATTGAATCACAGGGAGAATCAGCCCCAGCATTTT. The rearrangement links TRBV14 to TRBJ1-5, with D perhaps matching TRBD1 (6 bases). The CDR3 is 17 amino acids. Trimming removed 0 bases from V and 4 bases from J, with 16 bases in between. Germline CDR1 and CDR2: SGHDN and FVKESK.

The chain is built from TRBV27 and TRBJ1-5; possible D gene TRBD1, 6 bases. The CDR3 is 17 residues long. CDR1 MNHEY and CDR2 SMNVEV come from the germline V gene (reference sequence). V was trimmed by 0 bases and J by 2 bases, leaving 14 bases between them. CDR3 sequence reads: CASSLSWDTIGNQPQHF. The CDR3 bases are TGTGCCAGCAGTTTATCGTGGGACACTATTGGCAATCAGCCCCAGCATTTT.